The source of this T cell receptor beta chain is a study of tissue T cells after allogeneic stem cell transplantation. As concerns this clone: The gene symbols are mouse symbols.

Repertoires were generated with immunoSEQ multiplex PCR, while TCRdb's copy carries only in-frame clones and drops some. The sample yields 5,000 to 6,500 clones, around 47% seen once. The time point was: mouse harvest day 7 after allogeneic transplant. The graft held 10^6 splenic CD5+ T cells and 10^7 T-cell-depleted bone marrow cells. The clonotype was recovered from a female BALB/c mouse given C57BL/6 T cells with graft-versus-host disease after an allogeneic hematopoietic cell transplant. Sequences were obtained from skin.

The CDR3 region is CASSLYRGKVFF. Incomplete CDR3 DNA: TGTGCCAGCAGTCTATACAGGGGGAAAGTCTTC. This chain joins TRBV26 and TRBJ1-1; 8 nucleotides match TRBD1. The read terminates 1 residue ahead of where the CDR3 ends, so the germline J gene completes it. J was trimmed by 9 bases and V by 3 bases; bases with no gene match: 3. Per germline, CDR1 KGHPV and CDR2 FQNQEV (reference sequence). The CDR3 is made up of 12 amino acids.